Reported below is one T cell receptor beta chain. The antigen remains unidentified. This sample is part of a study of radiation and T cells in renal cell carcinoma. Study observations and caveats: Pretreatment tumor biopsies were lacking, so baseline clonotypes are unknown.

The germline V and J ends were trimmed by 5 bases and 5 bases, with 18 bases remaining between them. CDR1 SGHTA and CDR2 FQGTGA come from the germline V gene. This CDR3 contains 15 residues. The time point was: baseline pretreatment blood. Treatment defined: 15 Gy SBRT to primary tumor, nephrectomy 4 weeks later. Sequencing used immunoSEQ multiplex PCR; TCRdb keeps in-frame clones, though not all of them. The table has approximately 110,000 clones, around 83% seen once. The receptor was isolated from a woman in her sixties with renal cell carcinoma. The genes are TRBV7-3 and TRBJ2-5; maybe TRBD1 (6 bases). The material was blood, obtained from a patient whose treatment included radiotherapy and nephrectomy. The CDR3 loop reads CASSPSLLRGETQYF. The DNA of the CDR3 is TGTGCCAGCAGCCCGTCCTTGTTAAGGGGGGAGACCCAGTACTTC.